A single sample is the source of the 10 T cell receptor beta chains below, sequenced in a study of Ad26.COV2.S vaccination and SARS-CoV-2 variants. Method: immunoSEQ multiplex PCR; TCRdb's copy keeps in-frame clones and lacks some. The sample lists 200,000 to 250,000 clones, roughly 90% seen once, with about 10% in the top ten. Described treatment: around 19 received Ad26.COV2.S at low or high dose, single or two shots; roughly 5 received placebo; per-sample allocation not given. Day 63 after the first vaccine or placebo injection was the time point for sampling. This specimen consisted of peripheral blood, obtained in a trial of Ad26.COV2.S vaccine versus placebo. These TCRs come from a person aged 18-60 years who received the Ad26.COV2.S COVID-19 vaccine or a placebo.

The rearrangement joins TRBV24-1 to TRBJ1-1; a possible D gene is TRBD1 (5 bases). The V gene's germline CDR1 is KGHDR and CDR2 SFDVKD. Trimming stripped 5 bases from V and 5 bases from J, with 8 bases between. This CDR3 is built from 12 residues. The CDR3: CATSAGKTEAFF. Written as DNA, the CDR3 is TGTGCCACCAGTGCAGGGAAAACTGAAGCTTTCTTT.

This clone was recorded a few times. V is TRBV4-2 and J is TRBJ2-7; weak D call: TRBD1 (6 bases). V lost 0 bases to trimming and J lost 10 bases, with 13 bases between them. The CDR3 covers 13 residues. Germline assignment: CDR1 LGHNA and CDR2 YNFKEQ. The CDR3 coding sequence is TGTGCCAGCAGCCAAGACAGGGGAAGAGAACAGTACTTC. Its translation is CASSQDRGREQYF.

The chain joins TRBV30 to TRBJ1-2; 11 bases map to TRBD1. The CDR3 totals 16 residues. Germline CDR1 is GTSNPN and CDR2 is SVGIG (reference sequence). J gave up 3 bases and V 2 bases, and 8 bases lay outside the gene matches. In nucleotides, the CDR3 is TGTGCCTGGAGTCGACTCCCGGGACAGGGGGACTATGGCTACACCTTC. Translation gives CAWSRLPGQGDYGYTF.

The CDR3 nucleotides are TGTGCCAGCAGCTTAGCAGGGGGAGGCTATGGCTACACCTTC. Translation: CASSLAGGGYGYTF. The V call is TRBV7-9, the J call TRBJ1-2; D perhaps matches TRBD1 (6 bases). The CDR3 consists of 14 residues. Germline V gene sequence: CDR1 SEHNR, CDR2 FQNEAQ (reference sequence). V lost 0 bases and J lost 4, with 9 bases in between.

The J gene is TRBJ1-1, the V gene TRBV5-6; no clear D. Trimming removed 4 bases at V and 1 base at J, with 20 bases between. Germline CDR1 reads SGHDT; CDR2 reads YYEEEE. The CDR3 loop spans 17 amino acids. The CDR3 reads CASSHPLGRSRNTEAFF. The CDR3, as DNA: TGTGCCAGCAGCCACCCACTAGGGCGGTCAAGGAACACTGAAGCTTTCTTT.

This clone appeared a single time. This chain links TRBV28 with TRBJ1-1, with D uncertain. Per germline, CDR1 MDHEN and CDR2 SYDVKM. The CDR3 covers 15 residues. V was cut by 3 bases and J by 2 bases, with 13 bases left in between. CDR3: CASSLVVGSNTEAFF. The CDR3 nucleotides are TGTGCCAGCAGTTTGGTTGTCGGAAGTAACACTGAAGCTTTCTTT.

As DNA, the CDR3 is TGTGCCTGGAGTGTAGGGGGTAAGGGCTTGAACACTGAAGCTTTCTTT. Its translation is CAWSVGGKGLNTEAFF. V usage is TRBV30 and J usage is TRBJ1-1, with a weak D call TRBD1 (6 bases). The CDR3 loop spans 16 amino acids. The germline gives CDR1 GTSNPN, CDR2 SVGIG (reference sequence). Trimming took 0 bases from V and 0 from J, leaving 14 bases between them.

Concerning this clone: This is likely a read error, given that the CDR3 carries no conserved phenylalanine or tryptophan at its end. Because the CDR3's place on the DNA is in doubt, the DNA is left out and the CDR3 is given as listed by TCRdb. The chain couples TRBV19 to TRBJ2-7. Germline V CDR1 and CDR2: LNHDA, SQIVND (reference sequence). The CDR3 is 13 residues long, ends included. CDR3 residues: CASSIKAPKTALG.

The chain recombines TRBV6-1 with TRBJ1-2, with 7 bases matching TRBD1. V trimming: 1 base; J trimming: 5 bases; junction bases outside the gene matches: 4. Germline V gene data show CDR1 as MNHNS and CDR2 as SASEGT. The CDR3 runs 14 residues. In DNA, the CDR3 is TGTGCCAGCAGTGAAGGGGGGGACAGTTATGGCTACACCTTC. Translation gives CASSEGGDSYGYTF.

The sample holds one count of this clone. This chain joins TRBV19 and TRBJ2-1; D is undetermined. V was shortened by 5 bases and J by 12 bases, with 14 bases between the two germline ends. Germline lookup yields CDR1 LNHDA and CDR2 SQIVND (reference sequence). CDR3 size: 12 residues. CDR3 sequence reads: CASSVAGRLQFF. CDR3 bases: TGTGCCAGTAGTGTCGCTGGTAGATTGCAGTTCTTC.